A single sample is the source of the 25 T cell receptor beta chains below, sequenced in a study of blood T cell repertoires in COVID-19. Sequencing used immunoSEQ multiplex PCR; TCRdb keeps in-frame clones, though not all of them. Of a few hundred thousand clones in the sample, around 87% were seen once. Sequencing was carried out using PBMCs or T cells enriched from blood (not recorded which). These receptors were obtained from a woman aged 50 to 60 who had recovered from COVID-19.

This clone was observed a few times. This CDR3 is also generated by other DNA sequences in the sample. The rearrangement links TRBV5-1 to TRBJ2-7, with D hard to call. Germline V gives CDR1 SGHRS, CDR2 YFSETQ. The V end was cut by 5 bases, the J end by 4 bases, with 7 bases between. This CDR3 comprises 11 residues. The CDR3 DNA is TGCGCCAGCAGTTTCGGGTACGAGCAGTACTTC. Translating gives CASSFGYEQYF.

The rearrangement joins TRBV18 to TRBJ1-2; 7 bases match TRBD1. V trimming: 2 bases; J trimming: 4 bases; junction bases outside the gene matches: 7. The CDR3 contains 15 residues. Germline assignment: CDR1 KGHSH and CDR2 LQKENI. The CDR3 is CASSPGQDARYGYTF. The DNA of the CDR3 is TGTGCCAGCTCACCAGGACAGGACGCCCGCTATGGCTACACCTTC. Variable domain in full (rest from reference TRBV18 and TRBJ1-2): NAGVMQNPRHLVRRRGQEARLRCSPMKGHSHVYWYRQLPEEGLKFMVYLQKENIIDESGMPKERFSAEFPKEGPSILRIQQVVRGDSAAYFCASSPGQDARYGYTFGSGTRLTVV.

V gene TRBV6-5 combines with J gene TRBJ2-7; TRBD1 might be the D (6 bases). The length of the CDR3 is 13 residues. The germline gives CDR1 MNHEY, CDR2 SVGAGI. Trimming shortened V by 6 bases and J by 1 base, and 10 bases separated the two germline ends. This CDR3 is CASRHGQSYEQYF. The CDR3 DNA reads as TGTGCCAGCAGACACGGACAGTCCTACGAGCAGTACTTC.

The rearrangement uses TRBV27 and TRBJ2-3; 7 bases map to TRBD2. V trimming: 4 bases; J trimming: 2 bases; junction bases outside the gene matches: 12. CDR1 and CDR2 from the germline V gene are MNHEY and SMNVEV (reference sequence). The CDR3 contains 17 residues. CDR3 protein: CASSSPAGMTFTDTQYF. CDR3 nucleotides: TGTGCCAGCAGTTCCCCAGCGGGGATGACTTTCACAGATACGCAGTATTTT.

This clone is a singleton in its sample. This chain joins TRBV6-2 or TRBV6-3 and TRBJ2-3; possibly TRBD2 for D (5 bases). V lost 2 bases and J 5 bases, leaving 8 bases between the germline ends. CDR1 is MNHEY and CDR2 is SVGEGT in the germline V gene. The CDR3 is 13 residues long. The CDR3 reads CASSYLARDTQYF. Here the CDR3 DNA reads TGTGCCAGCAGTTACCTAGCAAGAGATACGCAGTATTTT.

V gene TRBV2 combines with J gene TRBJ1-1; 11 nucleotides agree with TRBD1. Trimming cost V 5 bases and J 0 bases; bases outside gene matches: 5. The germline V gene encodes CDR1 SNHLY and CDR2 FYNNEI. The CDR3 covers 16 residues. The CDR3 nucleotides read TGTGCCAGCAGTTCTGGACAGGGGGCCTTGAACACTGAAGCTTTCTTT. Translated, it gives CASSSGQGALNTEAFF.

In this sample, this clone turned up once. This chain uses TRBV19 with TRBJ2-3, with 8 positions matching TRBD2. This CDR3 has 16 residues. Losses at the gene ends were 4 bases for V and 1 base for J; bases not matched to a gene: 7. CDR1 is LNHDA and CDR2 is SQIVND in the germline V gene (reference sequence). In nucleotides, the CDR3 is TGTGCCAGTAGTACTTTAGCGGGAAGCCGCACAGATACGCAGTATTTT. Its protein is CASSTLAGSRTDTQYF.

This chain uses TRBV28 with TRBJ2-7; 7 bases align to TRBD1. V trimming: 5 bases; J trimming: 3 bases; junction bases outside the gene matches: 10. CDR1 MDHEN and CDR2 SYDVKM come from the germline V gene. The CDR3 is made up of 15 amino acids. The DNA for the CDR3 is TGTGCCAGCAGTCCCACAGGGGCGAAAGACTACGAGCAGTACTTC. Amino acids: CASSPTGAKDYEQYF.

V gene TRBV2 combines with J gene TRBJ2-3; 7 bases line up with TRBD1. CDR3 length equals 13 residues. Germline trimming cut 9 bases from V and 2 bases from J; bases unmatched to any gene: 5. Looked up from germline, CDR1 is SNHLY and CDR2 is FYNNEI. The CDR3, as DNA: TGTGCCAGGACAGGGCGCTACACAGATACGCAGTATTTT. Its translation is CARTGRYTDTQYF.

The V gene is TRBV29-1, the J gene TRBJ1-1; TRBD1 is a possible D gene (5 bases). CDR3 size: 16 residues. Trimming removed 6 bases from V and 1 base from J, with 21 bases in between. The germline V gene encodes CDR1 SQVTM and CDR2 ANQGSEA. CDR3 bases: TGCAGCGTCGGTGGGACTGCGTCGGGCCCGAACACTGAAGCTTTCTTT. Its protein product is CSVGGTASGPNTEAFF.

This chain connects TRBV30 to TRBJ1-1; the D is unclear. CDR1 GTSNPN and CDR2 SVGIG come from the germline V gene (reference sequence). Trimming left V 3 bases short and J 1 base short, with 12 bases between. CDR3 size: 14 residues. The CDR3 sequence: CAWRPGRANTEAFF. The CDR3 DNA sequence: TGTGCCTGGAGGCCCGGGCGGGCGAACACTGAAGCTTTCTTT.

V usage is TRBV9 and J usage is TRBJ2-1; D is unresolved. The CDR3 contains 15 residues. CDR1 and CDR2 (germline): SGDLS, YYNGEE. The V and J ends lost 0 bases and 3 bases respectively, with 10 bases between them. The CDR3 sequence is CASSVDGPHYNEQFF. The DNA for the CDR3 is TGTGCCAGCAGCGTAGATGGGCCTCACTACAATGAGCAGTTCTTC. Looking up the rest from reference TRBV9 and TRBJ2-1 gives the full variable domain: DSGVTQTPKHLITATGQRVTLRCSPRSGDLSVYWYQQSLDQGLQFLIQYYNGEERAKGNILERFSAQQFPDLHSELNLSSLELGDSALYFCASSVDGPHYNEQFFGPGTRLTVL.

The rearrangement joins TRBV7-8 to TRBJ2-5; TRBD2 matches at 7 bases. Germline V gene data show CDR1 as SGHVS and CDR2 as FQNEAQ. The CDR3 runs 15 residues. Germline trimming cut 1 base from V and 5 bases from J; bases unmatched to any gene: 7. CDR3 coding DNA: TGTGCCAGCAGCTTAGTAGGAGGGAGGGCCGAGACCCAGTACTTC. Translation: CASSLVGGRAETQYF.

The chain couples TRBV5-6 to TRBJ1-1; maybe TRBD1 (5 bases). Germline V gives CDR1 SGHDT, CDR2 YYEEEE. V was cut by 5 bases and J by 8 bases, with 10 bases left in between. The CDR3 spans 11 residues. CDR3: CASRPTAEAFF. DNA for the CDR3: TGTGCCAGCAGACCGACAGCAGAAGCTTTCTTT.

The V call is TRBV7-2, the J call TRBJ1-2, with TRBD1 as a possible D gene (5 bases). The CDR3 is 14 amino acids. From germline, CDR1 is SGHTA and CDR2 FQGNSA. Trimming took 4 bases from V and 10 from J, leaving 19 bases between them. The CDR3 DNA sequence: TGTGCCAGCAGCTGGGCGGGGAGAGGGGAGCCCTACACCTTC. Protein product: CASSWAGRGEPYTF.

The chain employs TRBV24-1 and TRBJ1-3, with D possibly being TRBD1 (6 bases). Germline V gives CDR1 KGHDR, CDR2 SFDVKD. The germline V and J ends were trimmed by 2 bases and 3 bases, with 16 bases remaining between them. The CDR3 covers 17 residues. For the CDR3, the DNA is TGTGCCACCAGTGATTCGTTTCCGGGACAAGATGGAAACACCATATATTTT. As protein: CATSDSFPGQDGNTIYF.

This chain joins TRBV5-8 and TRBJ2-5, with 9 nucleotides matching TRBD1. The J segment lost 5 bases and the V segment lost 4 bases, leaving 9 bases of the junction unmatched. Germline V CDR1 and CDR2: SGHTS, YDEGEE. This CDR3 region has 15 residues. For the CDR3, the DNA is TGTGCCAGCAGCGCACCGGGACAGGGAGTCGAGACCCAGTACTTC. Translating it yields CASSAPGQGVETQYF.

The genes are TRBV23-1 and TRBJ1-1, with 7 bases lining up with TRBD1. TRBV23-1 is an ORF, with its function uncertain. The V segment lost 4 bases and the J segment 5 bases; nucleotides outside the gene matches: 13. This CDR3 has 16 amino acids. The CDR3 DNA reads TGCGCCAGCAGTCTCTTGGAGGACAGGCATTTTACTGAAGCTTTCTTT. Its translation: CASSLLEDRHFTEAFF.

The chain couples TRBV9 to TRBJ2-1; 11 bases are shared with TRBD2. This CDR3 comprises 17 residues. Per germline, CDR1 SGDLS and CDR2 YYNGEE. V gave up 2 bases and J gave up 2 bases; unmatched junction bases: 6. CDR3 sequence (DNA): TGTGCCAGCAGCGTTGGGACTAGCGGCGCGACCTACAATGAGCAGTTCTTC. It yields the protein CASSVGTSGATYNEQFF.

This chain joins TRBV7-9 and TRBJ1-4, with D maybe TRBD1 (5 bases). The CDR3 totals 14 residues. The germline V gene has CDR1 SEHNR and CDR2 FQNEAQ (reference sequence). Trimming pared 4 bases from V and 4 bases from J, leaving 10 bases between. The CDR3 is CASSYDSRNEKLFF. As DNA, the CDR3 is TGTGCCAGCAGCTACGACAGCCGTAATGAAAAACTGTTTTTT.

This clone was seen only a few times. This chain joins TRBV5-5 and TRBJ1-5; D is perhaps TRBD1 (5 bases). Germline loops: CDR1 SGHKS, CDR2 YYEKEE (reference sequence). The CDR3 extends over 13 amino acids. The V and J ends lost 4 bases and 4 bases respectively, with 9 bases between them. CDR3 nucleotides: TGTGCCAGCAGCCGACAGTCGAATCAGCCCCAGCATTTT. Its protein product is CASSRQSNQPQHF. Supplemented by reference TRBV5-5 and TRBJ1-5, the full variable domain reads DAGVTQSPTHLIKTRGQQVTLRCSPISGHKSVSWYQQVLGQGPQFIFQYYEKEERGRGNFPDRFSARQFPNYSSELNVNALLLGDSALYLCASSRQSNQPQHFGDGTRLSIL.

The CDR3 DNA reads as TGCGCCAGCAGCTTGTATCCTAGAGGGAACACCGGGGAGCTGTTTTTT. Translating it yields CASSLYPRGNTGELFF. V and J are TRBV5-1 and TRBJ2-2; no definite D call. The V gene lost 1 base and the J gene lost 1 base, with 11 bases spanning the gap. The CDR3 spans 16 residues. CDR1 is SGHRS and CDR2 is YFSETQ in the germline V gene.

The rearrangement joins TRBV18 to TRBJ2-2, with D possibly being TRBD1 (6 bases). Trimming took 6 bases from V and 5 from J, leaving 7 bases between them. The CDR3 is 12 amino acids. Germline V gene data show CDR1 as KGHSH and CDR2 as LQKENI. This chain's CDR3 is CASSQGTGELFF. For the CDR3, the DNA is TGTGCCAGCTCCCAGGGGACCGGGGAGCTGTTTTTT.

J is TRBJ1-4 and V is TRBV27; TRBD1 matches at 8 bases. Per germline, CDR1 MNHEY and CDR2 SMNVEV (reference sequence). The CDR3 spans 14 residues. With V trimmed by 8 bases and J by 4 bases, 6 bases remained unmatched. CDR3 DNA sequence: TGTGCCAGCCGGATACAGGGGGGTAATGAAAAACTGTTTTTT. It is translated as CASRIQGGNEKLFF.

This clone was observed a single time. J is TRBJ1-1 and V is TRBV18, with a tentative D call TRBD1 (5 bases). Germline V gene sequence: CDR1 KGHSH, CDR2 LQKENI. V dropped 2 bases and J dropped 6 bases, with 13 bases sitting between them. The CDR3 loop spans 14 amino acids. In nucleotides, the CDR3 is TGTGCCAGCTCACCATCTTACCAGGGTTCTGAAGCTTTCTTT. Translation gives CASSPSYQGSEAFF.